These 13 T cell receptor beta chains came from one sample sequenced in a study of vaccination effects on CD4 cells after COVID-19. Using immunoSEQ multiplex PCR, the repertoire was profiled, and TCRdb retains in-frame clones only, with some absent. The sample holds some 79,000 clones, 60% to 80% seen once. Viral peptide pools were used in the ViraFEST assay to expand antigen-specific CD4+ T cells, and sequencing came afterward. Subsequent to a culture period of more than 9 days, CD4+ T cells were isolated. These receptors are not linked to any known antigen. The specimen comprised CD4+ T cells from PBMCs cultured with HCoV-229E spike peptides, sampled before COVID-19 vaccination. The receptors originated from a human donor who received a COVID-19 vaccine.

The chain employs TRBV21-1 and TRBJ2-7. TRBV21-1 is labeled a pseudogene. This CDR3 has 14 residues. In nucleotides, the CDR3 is TGTGCCAGCAGCACGAGGACTCCCAGGGTTAAGCAGTACGTC. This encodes CASSTRTPRVKQYV.

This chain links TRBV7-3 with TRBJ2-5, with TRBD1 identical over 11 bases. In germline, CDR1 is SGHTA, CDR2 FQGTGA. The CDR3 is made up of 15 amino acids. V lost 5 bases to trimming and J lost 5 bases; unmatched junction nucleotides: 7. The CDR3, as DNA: TGTGCCAGCAGCCGGACAGGGGGCGATTGGGAGACCCAGTACTTC. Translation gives CASSRTGGDWETQYF. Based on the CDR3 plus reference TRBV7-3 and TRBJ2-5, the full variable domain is GAGVSQTPSNKVTEKGKYVELRCDPISGHTALYWYRQSLGQGPEFLIYFQGTGAADDSGLPNDRFFAVRPEGSVSTLKIQRTERGDSAVYLCASSRTGGDWETQYFGPGTRLLVL.

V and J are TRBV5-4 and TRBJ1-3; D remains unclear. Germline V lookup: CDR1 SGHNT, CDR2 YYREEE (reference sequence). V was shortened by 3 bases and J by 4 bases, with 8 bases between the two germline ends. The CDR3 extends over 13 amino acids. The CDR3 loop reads CASSSPYGNTIYF. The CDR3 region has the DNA TGTGCCAGCAGCTCCCCGTACGGAAACACCATATATTTT.

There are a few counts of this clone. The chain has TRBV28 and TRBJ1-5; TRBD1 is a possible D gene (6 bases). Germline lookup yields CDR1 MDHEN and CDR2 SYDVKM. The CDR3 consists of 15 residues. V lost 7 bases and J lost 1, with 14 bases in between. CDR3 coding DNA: TGTGCCAGCAAGGGGGAAGGTAGCAGCAATCAGCCCCAGCATTTT. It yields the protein CASKGEGSSNQPQHF.

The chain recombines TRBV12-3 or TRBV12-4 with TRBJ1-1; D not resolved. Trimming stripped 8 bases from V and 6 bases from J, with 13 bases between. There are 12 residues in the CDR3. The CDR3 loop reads CASRPEGAEAFF. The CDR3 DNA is TGTGCCAGCCGACCGGAAGGCGCTGAAGCTTTCTTT.

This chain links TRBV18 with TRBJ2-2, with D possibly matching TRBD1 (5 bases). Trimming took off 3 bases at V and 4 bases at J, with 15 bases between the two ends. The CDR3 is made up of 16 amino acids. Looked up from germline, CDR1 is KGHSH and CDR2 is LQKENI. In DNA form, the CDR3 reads TGTGCCAGCTCACCTATAGCCGGACAAGGCACCGGGGAGCTGTTTTTT. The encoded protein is CASSPIAGQGTGELFF.

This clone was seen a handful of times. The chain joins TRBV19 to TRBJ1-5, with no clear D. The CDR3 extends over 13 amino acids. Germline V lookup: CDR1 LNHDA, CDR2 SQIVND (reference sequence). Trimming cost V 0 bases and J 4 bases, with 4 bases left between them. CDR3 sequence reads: CASSIDPNQPQHF. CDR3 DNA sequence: TGTGCCAGTAGTATAGACCCGAATCAGCCCCAGCATTTT. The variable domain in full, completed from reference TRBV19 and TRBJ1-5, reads DGGITQSPKYLFRKEGQNVTLSCEQNLNHDAMYWYRQDPGQGLRLIYYSQIVNDFQKGDIAEGYSVSREKKESFPLTVTSAQKNPTAFYLCASSIDPNQPQHFGDGTRLSIL.

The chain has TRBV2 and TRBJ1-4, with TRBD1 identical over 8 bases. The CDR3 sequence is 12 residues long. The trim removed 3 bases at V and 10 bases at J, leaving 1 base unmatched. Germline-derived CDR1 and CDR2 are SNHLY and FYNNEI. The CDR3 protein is CASSDRGPKLFF. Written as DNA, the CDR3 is TGTGCCAGCAGTGACAGGGGGCCAAAACTGTTTTTT.

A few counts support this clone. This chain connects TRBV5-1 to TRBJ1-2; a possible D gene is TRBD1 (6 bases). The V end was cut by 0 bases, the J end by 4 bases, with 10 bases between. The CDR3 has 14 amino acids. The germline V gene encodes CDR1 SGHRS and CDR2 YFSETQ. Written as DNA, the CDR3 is TGCGCCAGCAGCTTGGTGGGGGCTTTCTATGGCTACACCTTC. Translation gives CASSLVGAFYGYTF.

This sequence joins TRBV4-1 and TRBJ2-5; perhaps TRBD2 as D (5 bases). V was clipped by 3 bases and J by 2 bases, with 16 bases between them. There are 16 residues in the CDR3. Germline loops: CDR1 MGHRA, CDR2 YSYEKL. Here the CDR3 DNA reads TGCGCCAGCAGCCAGTCCCTAGCTATCTCTCAAGAGACCCAGTACTTC. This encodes CASSQSLAISQETQYF.

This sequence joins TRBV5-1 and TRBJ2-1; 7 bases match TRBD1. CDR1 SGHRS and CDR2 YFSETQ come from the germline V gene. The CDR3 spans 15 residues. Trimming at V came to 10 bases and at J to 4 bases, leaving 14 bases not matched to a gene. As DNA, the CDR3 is TGCGCCGGCTCTAAGACAGGGCACGGGTACAATGAGCAGTTCTTC. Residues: CAGSKTGHGYNEQFF.

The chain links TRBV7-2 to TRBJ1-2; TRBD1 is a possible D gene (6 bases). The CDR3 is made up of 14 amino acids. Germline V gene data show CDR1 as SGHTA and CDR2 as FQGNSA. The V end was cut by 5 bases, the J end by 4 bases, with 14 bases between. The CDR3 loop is CASSQRGGAYGYTF. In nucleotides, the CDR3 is TGTGCCAGCAGCCAGCGGGGGGGGGCCTATGGCTACACCTTC.

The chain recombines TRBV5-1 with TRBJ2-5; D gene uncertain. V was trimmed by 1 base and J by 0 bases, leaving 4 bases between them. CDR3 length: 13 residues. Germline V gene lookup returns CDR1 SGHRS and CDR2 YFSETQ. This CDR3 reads CASSLSYQETQYF. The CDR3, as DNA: TGCGCCAGCAGCTTGAGTTACCAAGAGACCCAGTACTTC.